This TCR beta chain was found in a study of siplizumab effects on memory and regulatory T cells. Study-wide findings and caveats: Proof of suppressive function in proliferating Tregs from siplizumab cultures was not established. Naive T cells looked more diverse than memory cells, and they looked like major contributors to the alloresponse. With siplizumab, cumulative frequency of CD4+ memory-derived alloreactive sequences dropped significantly.

Roughly 1.1 x 10^5 TCR templates were measured in each sample. Data came from immunoSEQ multiplex PCR; TCRdb stores just in-frame clones and leaves some out. The sample shows about 120,000 clones, roughly 93% of them seen only once. J gave up 0 bases and V 2 bases, and 0 bases lay outside the gene matches. From germline, CDR1 is SGHTA and CDR2 FQGTGA. This CDR3 contains 15 residues. About this clone itself: Antigen: not known.

The chain uses TRBV7-3 and TRBJ1-1; TRBD1 aligns across 10 bases. This receptor was obtained from a human donor in good health. Sequenced: non-Treg CD4+ T cells sorted from blood. In DNA form, the CDR3 reads TGTGCCAGCAGCTTAGGGACAGGGGTGAACACTGAAGCTTTCTTT. Its translation is CASSLGTGVNTEAFF. Full variable domain (outside the CDR3, taken from reference TRBV7-3 and TRBJ1-1): GAGVSQTPSNKVTEKGKYVELRCDPISGHTALYWYRQSLGQGPEFLIYFQGTGAADDSGLPNDRFFAVRPEGSVSTLKIQRTERGDSAVYLCASSLGTGVNTEAFFGQGTRLTVV.